This T cell receptor beta chain was profiled in a study of blood T cell repertoires in COVID-19. Across the whole study: Sources were T cells, B-cell-depleted T cells, or PBMCs; the material itself was cDNA or gDNA.

Generated by immunoSEQ multiplex PCR, the TCRdb table keeps only in-frame clones and is missing some. The table lists more than 150,000 clones, roughly 80% of them singletons. This CDR3 has 15 residues. With 4 bases clipped from V and 2 bases from J, the junction kept 3 bases outside the gene matches. Germline V gene lookup returns CDR1 MNHEY and CDR2 SVGAGI. The V and J genes are TRBV6-5 and TRBJ2-1, with 9 bases aligning to TRBD1. Material: PBMCs or T cells enriched from blood (not recorded which). The source is a woman aged 45-59 years who had recovered from COVID-19. CDR3 sequence: CASSSTGGAYNEQFF. CDR3 in DNA: TGTGCCAGCAGTTCCACAGGGGGCGCCTACAATGAGCAGTTCTTC.